Each of the 16 T cell receptor beta chains below was sequenced from the same sample in a study of T-cell reconstitution after alpha-beta-depleted transplantation in children. During its preparation, the TCRbeta library received unique molecular identifiers. MiXCR was run by TCRdb on the PCR reads, yielding one entry per CDR3 protein. In the table there are about 160,000 distinct CDR3 sequences, approximately 12% of which are singletons. The sample here was PBMCs, taken before TCRalphabeta/CD19-depleted stem cell transplant. The receptors stem from a boy aged 2-9 years with acute myeloid leukemia, due to receive a stem cell transplant.

This clonotype has a count of ten or more. The genes are TRBV5-1 and TRBJ2-1, with TRBD2 as a possible D gene (6 bases). CDR3 length: 15 amino acids. Germline-derived CDR1 and CDR2 are SGHRS and YFSETQ. Trimming removed 0 bases from V and 3 bases from J, with 10 bases in between. The CDR3 here is CASSLGPGDYNEQFF. The CDR3 region has the DNA TGCGCCAGCAGCTTGGGTCCGGGAGACTACAATGAGCAGTTCTTC.

This clonotype was detected ten times or more. The genes are TRBV7-9 and TRBJ1-2, with a possible D match to TRBD1 (5 bases). Trimming took off 2 bases at V and 8 bases at J, with 12 bases between the two ends. CDR1 and CDR2 (germline): SEHNR, FQNEAQ (reference sequence). The CDR3 covers 13 residues. In DNA, the CDR3 is TGTGCCAGCAGCTTAATTCCAGGGAAGGGCTACACCTTC. This sequence encodes CASSLIPGKGYTF.

The sample holds many counts of this clonotype. The rearrangement links TRBV24-1 to TRBJ1-1; D not resolved. CDR1 and CDR2 from the germline V gene are KGHDR and SFDVKD. V was trimmed by 3 bases and J by 4 bases, leaving 8 bases between them. The CDR3 contains 13 residues. The CDR3 protein is CATSDPGATEAFF. CDR3 coding DNA: TGTGCCACCAGTGATCCGGGAGCCACTGAAGCTTTCTTT.

This clonotype was recorded at least ten times. This chain connects TRBV6-1 to TRBJ2-1; 10 bases map to TRBD2. CDR1 and CDR2 from the germline V gene are MNHNS and SASEGT. The V segment lost 7 bases and the J segment 4 bases; nucleotides outside the gene matches: 10. There are 16 residues in the CDR3. The chain's CDR3 is CASKLLAGESYNEQFF. The CDR3 coding sequence is TGTGCCAGCAAACTCCTAGCGGGAGAATCTTACAATGAGCAGTTCTTC.

The chain combines TRBV9 with TRBJ2-4; D is undetermined. The V gene lost 0 bases and the J gene lost 5 bases, with 6 bases spanning the gap. The V gene's germline CDR1 is SGDLS and CDR2 YYNGEE. This CDR3 is built from 13 residues. CDR3 sequence: CASSVGAENIQYF. CDR3 nucleotides: TGTGCCAGCAGCGTAGGGGCAGAAAACATTCAGTACTTC.

This clonotype was detected ten times or more. The rearrangement links TRBV3-1 to TRBJ2-3; no clear D gene. The V gene lost 4 bases and the J gene lost 2 bases, with 10 bases spanning the gap. Per germline, CDR1 LGHDT and CDR2 YNNKEL (reference sequence). The CDR3 totals 14 residues. This CDR3 is CASSRRQDTDTQYF. The CDR3 DNA sequence: TGTGCCAGCAGCCGCCGGCAAGACACAGATACGCAGTATTTT.

This clonotype was found many times. This chain links TRBV10-3 with TRBJ2-5; unclear D gene. Germline CDR1 ENHRY, CDR2 SYGVKD. V lost 8 bases, J lost 5 bases, and 12 bases lay in between. This CDR3 region has 12 residues. The CDR3 protein is CAIGVDRETQYF. Written as DNA, the CDR3 is TGTGCCATCGGGGTTGACCGGGAGACCCAGTACTTC.

This clonotype was seen repeatedly, ten times or more. V gene TRBV15 combines with J gene TRBJ2-7, with 7 nucleotides matching TRBD2. CDR3 length: 14 residues. Trimming cost V 1 base and J 3 bases; bases outside gene matches: 3. From germline, CDR1 is LNHNV and CDR2 YYDKDF (reference sequence). The CDR3 loop is CATSRGRDYYEQYV. CDR3 DNA: TGTGCCACCAGCAGAGGACGGGACTACTACGAGCAGTACGTC.

This clonotype was observed at least ten times. The chain combines TRBV5-1 with TRBJ2-1, with TRBD1 matching 8 bases. Per germline, CDR1 SGHRS and CDR2 YFSETQ. The CDR3 runs 14 residues. The V and J ends lost 0 bases and 8 bases, in that order; junction bases with no gene match: 4. CDR3 sequence: CASSLGQGADEQFF. In nucleotides, the CDR3 is TGCGCCAGCAGCTTGGGGCAGGGGGCAGATGAGCAGTTCTTC. The whole variable domain, filled in from reference TRBV5-1 and TRBJ2-1, reads KAGVTQTPRYLIKTRGQQVTLSCSPISGHRSVSWYQQTPGQGLQFLFEYFSETQRNKGNFPGRFSGRQFSNSRSEMNVSTLELGDSALYLCASSLGQGADEQFFGPGTRLTVL.

The sample holds many counts of this clonotype. The chain joins TRBV4-2 to TRBJ1-2; D is uncertain. Germline values: CDR1 LGHNA, CDR2 YNFKEQ. The ends were cut back, 1 base at V and 2 bases at J, with 14 bases in the middle. This CDR3 is 16 amino acids long. The DNA of the CDR3 is TGTGCCAGCAGCCAAGCCGTAGGTGGAAGGAACTATGGCTACACCTTC. This translates into CASSQAVGGRNYGYTF.

This clonotype came up many times. The CDR3 here is CASSHAGTKETQYF. The CDR3 nucleotides read TGTGCCAGCAGCCACGCCGGGACAAAAGAGACCCAGTACTTC. The rearrangement uses TRBV7-9 and TRBJ2-5, with D perhaps matching TRBD1 (6 bases). CDR3 size: 14 residues. From germline, CDR1 is SEHNR and CDR2 FQNEAQ (reference sequence). Trimming shortened V by 5 bases and J by 3 bases, and 13 bases separated the two germline ends.

This clonotype was recorded many times. The V and J genes are TRBV6-4 and TRBJ2-3, with a possible D match to TRBD2 (5 bases). Per germline, CDR1 MRHNA and CDR2 SNTAGT. This CDR3 region has 19 residues. V was clipped by 0 bases and J by 4 bases, with 23 bases between them. CDR3 protein: CASSDSTGGGHDPPDTQYF. The CDR3 coding sequence is TGTGCCAGCAGTGACTCAACGGGTGGCGGGCACGATCCCCCAGATACGCAGTATTTT.

This clonotype came up many times. This rearrangement joins TRBV7-2 to TRBJ2-7; D unclear. The CDR3 spans 13 residues. The V and J ends lost 2 bases and 2 bases respectively, with 7 bases between them. The germline V gene has CDR1 SGHTA and CDR2 FQGNSA. The CDR3 spells CASSLNGPYEQYV. In DNA, the CDR3 is TGTGCCAGCAGCTTAAACGGACCCTACGAGCAGTACGTC.

This clonotype showed up many times. This chain uses TRBV3-1 with TRBJ1-2; D is undetermined. Germline CDR1 reads LGHDT; CDR2 reads YNNKEL (reference sequence). V was clipped by 2 bases and J by 4 bases, with 20 bases between them. CDR3 length: 17 residues. The CDR3 DNA sequence: TGTGCCAGCAGCCAAACACCTGGGAGCGGCTCAGTCTATGGCTACACCTTC. It translates to CASSQTPGSGSVYGYTF.

This clonotype was picked up many times. V gene TRBV4-2 combines with J gene TRBJ2-7; D is ambiguous. Trimming removed 1 base from V and 0 bases from J, with 7 bases in between. The CDR3 extends over 14 amino acids. Per the germline V gene, CDR1 is LGHNA and CDR2 is YNFKEQ. The CDR3 nucleotides are TGTGCCAGCAGCCAAGCGGGTGGCTCCTACGAGCAGTACTTC. This gives the protein CASSQAGGSYEQYF.

This clonotype was counted at least ten times. The chain joins TRBV5-5 to TRBJ1-1; D not resolved. Germline V gene sequence: CDR1 SGHKS, CDR2 YYEKEE (reference sequence). The length of the CDR3 is 15 residues. The V end lost 2 bases, the J end lost 0 bases, and 11 bases lay between the germline ends. The DNA of the CDR3 is TGTGCCAGCAGCTTACGCTCCGGTATGAACACTGAAGCTTTCTTT. This translates into CASSLRSGMNTEAFF.